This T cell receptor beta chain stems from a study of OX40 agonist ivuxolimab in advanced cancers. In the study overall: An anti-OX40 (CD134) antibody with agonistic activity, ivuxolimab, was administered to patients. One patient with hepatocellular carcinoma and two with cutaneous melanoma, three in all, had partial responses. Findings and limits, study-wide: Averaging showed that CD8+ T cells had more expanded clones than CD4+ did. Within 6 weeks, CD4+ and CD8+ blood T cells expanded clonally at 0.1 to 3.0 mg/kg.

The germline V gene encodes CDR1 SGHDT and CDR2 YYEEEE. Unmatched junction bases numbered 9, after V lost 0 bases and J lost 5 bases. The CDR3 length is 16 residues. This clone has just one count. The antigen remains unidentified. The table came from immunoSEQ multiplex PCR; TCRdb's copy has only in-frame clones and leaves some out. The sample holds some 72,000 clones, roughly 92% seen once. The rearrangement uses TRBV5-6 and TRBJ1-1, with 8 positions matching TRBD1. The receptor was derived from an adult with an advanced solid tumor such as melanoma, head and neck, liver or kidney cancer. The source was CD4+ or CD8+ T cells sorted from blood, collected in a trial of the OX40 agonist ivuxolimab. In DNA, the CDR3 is TGTGCCAGCAGCTTGGCCGGGGCAGGGGGCGGGACTGAAGCTTTCTTT. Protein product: CASSLAGAGGGTEAFF.